This TCR beta chain was recorded in a study of OX40 agonist ivuxolimab in advanced cancers. Study context: Patients were treated with ivuxolimab, an agonistic anti-OX40 (CD134) antibody.

The germline V gene has CDR1 MNHEY and CDR2 SMNVEV (reference sequence). Between the trimmed V and J ends, which lost 4 bases and 13 bases, there was a span of 23 bases. The CDR3 covers 15 residues. This table comes from immunoSEQ multiplex PCR, and its TCRdb copy is limited to in-frame clones, with some not included. The data show tens of thousands of clones, 70% to 90% seen once. The chain uses TRBV27 and TRBJ2-1; D may be TRBD2 (5 bases). The source of this sequence is an adult with an advanced solid tumor such as melanoma, head and neck, liver or kidney cancer. Material: CD4+ or CD8+ T cells sorted from blood, obtained in a trial of the OX40 agonist ivuxolimab. CDR3 amino acids: CASSSVEWPGNVQFF. The CDR3 bases are TGTGCCAGCAGTTCCGTCGAATGGCCGGGGAACGTTCAGTTCTTC.